One sample yielded the 19 T cell receptor beta chains listed below, sequenced in a study of tumor and adjacent non-tumor tissue in lung cancer. TCRbeta libraries were built with three rounds of nested PCR, modified from ARM-PCR. TCRdb recomputed calls from the multiplex PCR reads with MiXCR, one row per CDR3 protein. The repertoire holds approximately 76,000 distinct CDR3 sequences, with about two thirds as singletons. The template was RNA from unsorted bulk tissue. The sequencing input was lung tumor tissue. The receptor source for this set is a woman aged 70-85 years with non-small cell lung cancer.

In its sample, this clonotype was seen many times. This clone may be a read error of a much larger clone one base away. This chain links TRBV12-3 or TRBV12-4 with TRBJ2-7, with 7 positions matching TRBD1. The CDR3 spans 13 residues. CDR3 region: CASTRQGPYEQCF. The CDR3 nucleotides read TGTGCCAGCACACGACAGGGCCCCTACGAGCAGTGCTTC.

As concerns this clonotype: This may come from a read error, since a much larger clone is one base off. This chain connects TRBV28 to TRBJ1-2; 8 bases fit TRBD1. CDR3 length: 21 residues. The trim removed 6 bases at V and 7 bases at J, leaving 31 bases unmatched. Germline CDR1 and CDR2: MDHEN and SYDVKM. The CDR3 coding sequence is TGTGCCAGCAGATTCGGACAGGGAGGCTCGTGGGGGGACTTTAGGGTTCCTGGCTACACCTTC. Its protein is CASRFGQGGSWGDFRVPGYTF.

Concerning this clonotype: Being one base from a much bigger clone, this may be a read error. The chain uses TRBV28 and TRBJ1-4; D perhaps matches TRBD1 (6 bases). CDR1 and CDR2 (germline): MDHEN, SYDVKM. The CDR3 is 13 amino acids. The CDR3 bases are TGTACCAGCAGGAGGGCCCAGGGGGAAAAACTGTTTTTT. Its protein is CTSRRAQGEKLFF.

About this clonotype: Given a much more abundant clone one base away, this may be a read error. The rearrangement uses TRBV2 and TRBJ2-1; TRBD2 agrees at 8 bases. Germline V gene sequence: CDR1 SNHLY, CDR2 FYNNEI. This CDR3 spans 17 amino acids. The CDR3, as DNA: TGTGCCAGCAGTCGTTCCGGGAGCGGGAGTTCCTACGATGAGCAGTTCTTC. Its protein product is CASSRSGSGSSYDEQFF.

Comments on this clonotype: This may come from a read error, since a much larger clone is one base off. The V and J genes are TRBV14 and TRBJ2-1, with TRBD2 identical over 10 bases. The CDR3 sequence is 18 residues long. V shed 4 bases, J shed 4 bases, and the junction held 13 bases outside the gene matches. Germline CDR1 reads SGHDN; CDR2 reads FVKESK. CDR3 region: CASSRLAGALIGYNEQFF. CDR3 DNA sequence: TGTGCCAGCAGCCGACTAGCGGGCGCCCTTATAGGGTACAATGAGCAGTTCTTC.

This clonotype was found once. V usage is TRBV28 and J usage is TRBJ1-3; the D gene is possibly TRBD1 (5 bases). This CDR3 has 14 amino acids. Germline CDR1 and CDR2: MDHEN and SYDVKM. The germline V and J ends were trimmed by 9 bases and 2 bases, with 14 bases remaining between them. The CDR3 DNA reads TGTGCCAGTACTTTCCTCAGGGCTGGAAACACCATATATTTT. It is translated as CASTFLRAGNTIYF.

This clonotype was recorded only once. One end of the junction does not line up with germline, which may come from a read error. J is TRBJ2-1 and V is TRBV4-1, with 9 bases fitting TRBD2. The CDR3 totals 17 residues. The germline V gene encodes CDR1 MGHRA and CDR2 YSYEKL. This CDR3 is CASSQEGLAGWYNEQFF. The CDR3 DNA follows: TGCGCCAGCAGCCAAGAAGGGCTAGCGGGATGGTACAATGAGCAATTCTTC.

In its sample, this clonotype was seen a few times. A junction boundary mismatches the germline segment, possibly from a read error. V gene TRBV28 combines with J gene TRBJ1-2; D uncertain. The CDR3 runs to 15 residues. CDR1 and CDR2 from the germline V gene are MDHEN and SYDVKM. The CDR3 loop reads CASNLGQIALSGYTF. The CDR3 region has the DNA TGTGCCAGCAATTTAGGGCAGATCGCCCTTAGTGGCTACACCTTC.

About this clonotype: A read error may account for a junction end that differs from germline. CDR3 bases: TGTGCCAGCAGTTACTCGTTTGGGGAGGGGGAAGAAACCCAGTATTTC. Residues: CASSYSFGEGEETQYF. This chain joins TRBV6-5 and TRBJ2-5, with D perhaps TRBD2 (7 bases). The CDR3 is 16 amino acids. CDR1 MNHEY and CDR2 SVGAGI come from the germline V gene.

With respect to this clonotype: One end of the junction fails to match germline, which may point to a read error. The rearrangement joins TRBV24-1 to TRBJ2-2; 10 bases map to TRBD1. This CDR3 has 17 amino acids. CDR1 and CDR2 from the germline V gene are KGHDR and SFDVKD. CDR3 protein: CGTSDPGTGVRTRELFF. The CDR3 nucleotides read TGTGGCACCAGTGATCCCGGGACAGGGGTGCGCACCAGGGAACTGTTTTTT.

Concerning this clonotype: At one end, the junction sequence differs from germline, possibly due to a read error. The chain uses TRBV5-5 and TRBJ2-3; no clear D gene. CDR1 and CDR2 from the germline V gene are SGHKS and YYEKEE (reference sequence). There are 12 residues in the CDR3. CDR3 sequence reads: CAGSWSSHTQYF. The CDR3 nucleotides read TGTGCCGGCAGCTGGAGTTCTCATACGCAGTATTTT.

In regard to this clonotype: The final CDR3 position lacks the conserved phenylalanine or tryptophan, pointing to a likely read error. No DNA is shown, since the ends of the CDR3 on it are uncertain; the CDR3 is the one TCRdb lists. This rearrangement joins TRBV4-2 to TRBJ1-1; the D call of TRBD1 is as the table states it, not checked on the DNA. The V gene's germline CDR1 is LGHNA and CDR2 YNFKEQ. Both ends counted, the CDR3 spans 15 residues. CDR3: CANSQSGQGSTETFV.

This clonotype was detected only once. The J gene is TRBJ2-7, the V gene TRBV6-6, with D unresolved. Trimming removed 2 bases from V and 7 bases from J, with 9 bases in between. This CDR3 is 12 amino acids long. Germline CDR1 reads MNHNY; CDR2 reads SVGAGI (reference sequence). The CDR3 protein is CASSYDGYEQYF. The CDR3 region has the DNA TGTGCCAGCAGTTACGATGGGTATGAGCAGTACTTC.

A few counts support this clonotype. Relative to the germline gene, one junction end is altered; a read error may explain this. The gene calls are TRBV28 and TRBJ2-5; TRBD2 agrees at 9 bases. There are 18 residues in the CDR3. The V gene's germline CDR1 is MDHEN and CDR2 SYDVKM. CDR3 loop: CASGAPTSRLAEQEIQYF. The CDR3 coding sequence is TGTGCCAGCGGGGCTCCCACATCCCGACTAGCGGAACAAGAGATCCAGTACTTC.

As regards this clonotype: One end of the junction is discordant with germline, which a read error may explain. The chain couples TRBV12-3 or TRBV12-4 to TRBJ2-5; 8 bases match TRBD1. This CDR3 region has 16 residues. For the CDR3, the DNA is TGTGCCGGCAGTATAGCTTGGGGACAGGCCGGAGGGACCCAGTACTTC. This translates into CAGSIAWGQAGGTQYF.

On this clonotype itself: The junction shows a germline mismatch at one end, possibly a read error. The chain links TRBV20-1 to TRBJ2-3; 9 bases line up with TRBD2. The CDR3 totals 15 residues. The V gene's germline CDR1 is DFQATT and CDR2 SNEGSKA (reference sequence). Here the CDR3 DNA reads TGCATTGCTGGCCCGGCTAGCGGGATAACAGATACGCAGTATTTT. It yields the protein CIAGPASGITDTQYF.

The V call is TRBV12-3 or TRBV12-4, the J call TRBJ2-1; 7 bases match TRBD2. The CDR3 runs to 15 residues. Germline trimming cut 7 bases from V and 7 bases from J; bases unmatched to any gene: 13. CDR3 residues: CASTARTRSKNEQFF. The CDR3 region has the DNA TGTGCCAGCACAGCAAGGACTAGATCCAAGAATGAGCAGTTCTTC.

The chain combines TRBV7-8 with TRBJ2-7, with D perhaps being TRBD1 or TRBD2 (5 bases each). Germline-derived CDR1 and CDR2 are SGHVS and FQNEAQ. The CDR3 covers 14 residues. Trimming removed 8 bases at V and 0 bases at J, with 14 bases between. The CDR3 DNA sequence: TGTGCCAGCGGACCGGGGCTAGGCTCCTACGAGCAGTACTTC. Translation gives CASGPGLGSYEQYF.

V and J are TRBV12-3 or TRBV12-4 and TRBJ2-2, with D perhaps matching TRBD2 (5 bases). This CDR3 is built from 15 residues. V was trimmed by 6 bases and J by 4 bases, leaving 15 bases between them. In DNA form, the CDR3 reads TGTGCCAGCAGAACCTCGGGGATCGCCACCGGGGAGCTGTTTTTT. Its protein product is CASRTSGIATGELFF.